This T cell receptor (beta chain) was obtained from a study of radiation and T cells in renal cell carcinoma. Turning to the study itself: Nephrectomy followed 15 Gy stereotactic body radiation by 4 weeks.

The CDR3 has 11 amino acids. The germline V gene has CDR1 SEHNR and CDR2 FQNEAQ (reference sequence). Trimming removed 5 bases at V and 9 bases at J, with 10 bases between. Worth noting for this clone: What it binds is not known.

As for time point: blood 2 weeks post-SBRT. Treatment of the sample: 15 Gy SBRT to primary tumor, nephrectomy 4 weeks later. Study observations and caveats: Without pretreatment biopsies, baseline tumor clonotype presence was undetermined.

Profiled with immunoSEQ multiplex PCR; TCRdb holds only in-frame clones, not every one. The sample shows approximately 49,000 clones, 80% of them seen only once. The rearrangement uses TRBV7-9 and TRBJ2-5, with D uncertain. Sequenced material: blood, taken from a patient whose treatment included radiotherapy and nephrectomy. This clonotype originated in a woman in her seventies with renal cell carcinoma. The CDR3 DNA is TGTGCCAGCAGCGTGGAGACGTCCCAGTACTTC. Amino acid sequence: CASSVETSQYF.